This T cell receptor beta chain stems from a study of graft-versus-host responses after intestinal transplantation. Looking at the study overall: Grafts that recipients had were multivisceral, liver-intestinal, or isolated intestinal transplants. All recipients got anti-thymocyte globulin induction, then tacrolimus and steroids for approximately 3 years.

Profiling relied on immunoSEQ multiplex PCR, and the TCRdb table lists in-frame clones only, not all of them. This repertoire shows 50,000 or so clones, over 80% found once; its top ten account for 5.5% to 6%. The ends were cut back, 3 bases at V and 5 bases at J, with 14 bases in the middle. This CDR3 contains 14 residues. From germline, CDR1 is KGHSH and CDR2 LQKENI. The table lists this clone with a count of one. Its target is not known. Study outcomes and limitations: Analysis identified GvH clones in recipient marrow, with some appearing first in ileum or blood.

This TCR was sampled from a human patient who received an intestinal transplant, so some T cells may come from the graft donor. The source was PBMCs, collected more than 750 days after a first intestinal transplant, on the day of a second. The genes are TRBV18 and TRBJ2-7; unclear D gene. CDR3 sequence (DNA): TGTGCCAGCTCACCCTCCCCTAGAAGGAACGAGCAGTACTTC. Its protein product is CASSPSPRRNEQYF. The whole variable domain, remainder taken from reference TRBV18 and TRBJ2-7, is NAGVMQNPRHLVRRRGQEARLRCSPMKGHSHVYWYRQLPEEGLKFMVYLQKENIIDESGMPKERFSAEFPKEGPSILRIQQVVRGDSAAYFCASSPSPRRNEQYFGPGTRLTVT.